A selection of T cell receptor beta chains follows, all from one sample in a study of shared clonotypes between healthy human individuals. Data came from immunoSEQ multiplex PCR; TCRdb stores just in-frame clones and leaves some out. The sample lists about 460,000 clones, more than 70% occurring once. Sample: PBMCs. The receptors here all came from a woman in her forties in good health. Some clones in this sample may be carry-over from other donors' samples. The CDR3 runs from the conserved cysteine through the conserved F or W. A D gene is named only where the DNA matches it firmly. A row's size may be missing; if present it is once, few, many or a size class.

TRBV18	.	TRBJ2-7	.	CASSPGSQGYEQYF
TRBV11-2	.	TRBJ2-5	.	CASSFFGYGETQYF
TRBV2	.	TRBJ1-2	.	CASSEGAPGLAYTF
TRBV12-2	.	TRBJ2-7	.	CASRLVPSGRANLYEQYF
TRBV18	.	TRBJ1-2	.	CASSPGRRNYGYTF
TRBV6-5	once	TRBJ2-3	TRBD2	CASSYSGGRTDTQYF
TRBV7-3	.	TRBJ2-7	.	CASSFAGTADEQYF
TRBV7-9	.	TRBJ2-7	TRBD1	CASSLTGQKVYEQYF
TRBV5-4	.	TRBJ2-1	.	CASSRDVGEQFF
TRBV7-3	.	TRBJ2-1	TRBD1	CASSRDRGRNEQFF
TRBV11-3	.	TRBJ2-7	.	CASSLARTTYEQYF
TRBV7-6	few	TRBJ2-5	TRBD2	CASSLEGRLAGVKTQYF
TRBV4-1	.	TRBJ2-6	TRBD1	CASSQPGQGNSGANVLTF
TRBV6-1	.	TRBJ2-3	.	CASREQGRGTDTQYF
TRBV19	few	TRBJ1-2	TRBD1	CASSPDRDRGGYTF
TRBV4-1	.	TRBJ1-5	.	CASSQDLGKPQHF
TRBV18	.	TRBJ2-7	.	CASSPAGGGYEQYF
TRBV7-2	.	TRBJ2-1	.	CASSLRLAAYNEQFF
TRBV28	.	TRBJ2-7	.	CASSLSSYEQYF
TRBV11-2	.	TRBJ1-1	.	CASSSHLNTEAFF
TRBV20-1	few	TRBJ2-1	.	CSASRGHEQFF
TRBV6-5	few	TRBJ2-3	.	CASSYSDTDPTDTQYF
TRBV28	.	TRBJ1-2	.	CASVRGRQGYGYTF
TRBV2	once	TRBJ2-2	TRBD2	CASKRPAGGTGELFF